The 16 T cell receptor beta chains below come from one sample, sequenced in a study of identical twins (dated by TCRdb to 2016 to 2018). The library was generated by 5' RACE. Reads for this sample came from an Illumina HiSeq 2000. TCRdb itself trimmed the public reads at Q25 with fastp, ran MiXCR and retained productive beta chains. Each CDR3 protein appears once, grouped with its most common genes and DNA. Across this sample there are over 200,000 distinct CDR3 sequences, with 6.5% seen only once. The ten largest clones add up to roughly 15% of the sample. The data also belong to a second study, concerning T cells expressing NK-cell markers.

The sequencing sample was made of CD8+ T cells sorted from blood. All receptors derive from a woman between 18 and 29 years old in good health.

The rearrangement links TRBV11-2 to TRBJ2-7; 10 positions match TRBD2. Germline lookup yields CDR1 SGHAT and CDR2 FQNNGV. Trimming cost V 5 bases and J 7 bases; bases outside gene matches: 11. This CDR3 has 15 residues. The DNA for the CDR3 is TGTGCCAGCAGCGGGCCAGCGGGAGGGCCTATTGAGCAGTACTTC. Translation gives CASSGPAGGPIEQYF.

This clonotype was observed a handful of times. V is TRBV12-3 or TRBV12-4 and J is TRBJ2-2, with unresolved D. CDR3 size: 13 residues. V lost 5 bases and J lost 6, with 10 bases in between. This CDR3 reads CASSLGSSGELFF. CDR3 sequence (DNA): TGTGCCAGCAGTCTGGGGTCCTCCGGGGAGCTGTTTTTT.

This clonotype was recorded at least ten times. CDR3 bases: TGTGCCAGCAGCGTGGTCGATACCTCCTACGAGCAGTACTTC. It encodes CASSVVDTSYEQYF. J is TRBJ2-7 and V is TRBV9; D unresolved. Trimming took off 2 bases at V and 0 bases at J, with 9 bases between the two ends. The CDR3 runs 14 residues. Looked up from germline, CDR1 is SGDLS and CDR2 is YYNGEE.

The chain recombines TRBV25-1 with TRBJ2-7; the D is unclear. From germline, CDR1 is MGHDK and CDR2 SYGVNS. This CDR3 region has 14 residues. V shed 2 bases and J shed 2 bases, with 10 bases lying between them. The CDR3 reads CASSEHGWPYEQYF. CDR3 DNA: TGTGCCAGCAGTGAACACGGTTGGCCCTACGAGCAGTACTTC.

This clonotype was detected a few times. The J gene is TRBJ1-5, the V gene TRBV2, with 9 bases lining up with TRBD1. Germline V gene sequence: CDR1 SNHLY, CDR2 FYNNEI. The V and J ends lost 7 bases and 5 bases, in that order; junction bases with no gene match: 6. This CDR3 region has 14 residues. CDR3 in DNA: TGTGCCAGCACCCTGGGACAGGGAGATCAGCCCCAGCATTTT. It is translated as CASTLGQGDQPQHF.

V and J are TRBV6-1 and TRBJ1-2; 8 nucleotides align to TRBD1. Germline CDR1 reads MNHNS; CDR2 reads SASEGT. The ends lost 0 bases at V and 7 bases at J; junction bases unmatched: 4. This CDR3 contains 14 residues. The CDR3 coding sequence is TGTGCCAGCAGTGAAGCAGGGACAGGCTGTGGCTACACCTTC. As protein: CASSEAGTGCGYTF.

The V call is TRBV7-9, the J call TRBJ2-1; 9 bases map to TRBD1. The V segment lost 3 bases and the J segment 3 bases; nucleotides outside the gene matches: 9. This CDR3 is 17 amino acids long. The germline V gene has CDR1 SEHNR and CDR2 FQNEAQ (reference sequence). CDR3 DNA: TGTGCCAGCAGCTTCGAGCGGGGACAGGGTATCTACAATGAGCAGTTCTTC. It encodes CASSFERGQGIYNEQFF.

This clonotype was detected many times. The rearrangement links TRBV5-1 to TRBJ1-6; no clear D gene. Trimming cost V 4 bases and J 7 bases, with 18 bases left between them. The CDR3 is 16 residues long. Germline V CDR1 and CDR2: SGHRS, YFSETQ. CDR3 DNA: TGCGCCAGCAGCCGATACCTCCCGGAGGGAAATTCACCCCTCCACTTT. Amino acid sequence: CASSRYLPEGNSPLHF. Variable domain in full (rest from reference TRBV5-1 and TRBJ1-6): KAGVTQTPRYLIKTRGQQVTLSCSPISGHRSVSWYQQTPGQGLQFLFEYFSETQRNKGNFPGRFSGRQFSNSRSEMNVSTLELGDSALYLCASSRYLPEGNSPLHFGNGTRLTVT.

This clonotype occurred many times. The chain recombines TRBV5-1 with TRBJ2-1, with no clear D. V lost 4 bases, J lost 8 bases, and 16 bases lay in between. The CDR3 contains 14 residues. Germline V gene sequence: CDR1 SGHRS, CDR2 YFSETQ. CDR3 DNA sequence: TGCGCCAGCAGCCTTCTTTTCAACGGCGATGAGCAGTTCTTC. Protein sequence: CASSLLFNGDEQFF.

The gene calls are TRBV27 and TRBJ2-3, with 9 bases lining up with TRBD2. CDR3 size: 16 residues. V lost 5 bases, J lost 3 bases, and 9 bases stayed unmatched. The germline CDR1 and CDR2 sequences are MNHEY and SMNVEV (reference sequence). CDR3 in amino acids: CASSPRRSGGTDTQYF. The CDR3 region has the DNA TGTGCCAGCAGTCCCCGCCGGAGCGGGGGGACAGATACGCAGTATTTT.

In its sample, this clonotype was seen many times. The rearrangement uses TRBV5-1 and TRBJ1-1; tentative D call: TRBD1 (6 bases). Trimming took off 4 bases at V and 0 bases at J, with 16 bases between the two ends. This CDR3 contains 16 residues. CDR1 is SGHRS, CDR2 YFSETQ, per germline. This CDR3 is CASSTGQFEMNTEAFF. The CDR3 coding sequence is TGCGCCAGCAGCACCGGACAGTTCGAAATGAACACTGAAGCTTTCTTT.

This clonotype was counted ten times or more. The genes are TRBV12-5 and TRBJ2-2; possibly TRBD2 for D (6 bases). The CDR3 runs 14 residues. Trimming took 11 bases from V and 4 from J, leaving 17 bases between them. Germline V gene lookup returns CDR1 LGHNT and CDR2 FRNRAP. The CDR3 here is CAYKGGGRTGELFF. DNA of the CDR3: TGTGCTTATAAAGGTGGAGGGCGCACCGGGGAGCTGTTTTTT.

The gene calls are TRBV27 and TRBJ1-1; 7 nucleotides match TRBD1. Germline loops: CDR1 MNHEY, CDR2 SMNVEV (reference sequence). The CDR3 sequence is 13 residues long. Trimming cost V 5 bases and J 3 bases; bases outside gene matches: 3. Here the CDR3 reads CASSAGGDTEAFF. As DNA, the CDR3 is TGTGCCAGCAGTGCAGGGGGGGACACTGAAGCTTTCTTT.

In DNA, the CDR3 is TGTGCCAGCAGCCAAGAGGGGCATTGGACACAAGAGACCCAGTACTTC. It specifies CASSQEGHWTQETQYF. V gene TRBV3-1 combines with J gene TRBJ2-5; TRBD1 might be the D (5 bases). With 0 bases removed from V and 2 bases from J, the gap between germline ends came to 13 bases. This CDR3 is built from 16 residues. The germline V gene has CDR1 LGHDT and CDR2 YNNKEL (reference sequence).

This clonotype was seen only a few times. The V gene is TRBV20-1, the J gene TRBJ2-1; 9 nucleotides match TRBD2. The germline gives CDR1 DFQATT, CDR2 SNEGSKA (reference sequence). V gave up 8 bases and J gave up 3 bases; unmatched junction bases: 8. CDR3 length equals 14 residues. For the CDR3, the DNA is TGCAGTTTACCGGGACTAGCATTCTACAATGAGCAGTTCTTC. Translating gives CSLPGLAFYNEQFF.

This clonotype was detected many times. This chain links TRBV29-1 with TRBJ2-2; D is perhaps TRBD1 (7 bases). V dropped 4 bases and J dropped 5 bases, with 17 bases sitting between them. In germline, CDR1 is SQVTM, CDR2 ANQGSEA. This CDR3 has 15 residues. The CDR3 is CSVAQGGGITGELFF. The CDR3 DNA reads TGCAGCGTTGCCCAGGGGGGCGGAATTACCGGGGAGCTGTTTTTT.